A selection of T cell receptor beta chains follows, all from one sample in a study of blood T cell repertoires in COVID-19. Produced via immunoSEQ multiplex PCR; TCRdb's table is partial and in-frame only. The data show approximately 250,000 clones, with around four fifths seen just once and approximately 4.5% held by the top ten. Sequencing used PBMCs or T cells enriched from blood (not recorded which). The source of these receptors is a man aged 25 to 40 with acute COVID-19. Both conserved end residues are part of each CDR3. Each record gives: D gene, J gene, clone size, V gene, CDR3 DNA, CDR3 protein. D genes are given only for firm matches. Clone sizes are given selectively: once, few, many, or a class where the clone is expanded.

>NA|TRBJ2-5|NA|TRBV3-1/TRBV3-2
TGTGCCAGCAGCCAAGACGTAAGCGGACAAGAGACCCAGTACTTC
CASSQDVSGQETQYF
>TRBD1|TRBJ2-1|once|TRBV18
TGTGCCAGCAAAACCGGGACAGGGGCTAGTGAGCAGTTCTTC
CASKTGTGASEQFF
>NA|TRBJ1-2|NA|TRBV19
TGTGCCAGTAGGAGGGACTCTTCTAACTATGGCTACACCTTC
CASRRDSSNYGYTF
>TRBD2|TRBJ2-1|NA|TRBV3-1/TRBV3-2
TGTGCCAGCAGCCAAGAGGCTAGCGGGAGCTATGAGCAGTTCTTC
CASSQEASGSYEQFF
>TRBD2|TRBJ2-1|NA|TRBV2
TGTGCCAGCAGCCCCGGACTAGCGGGAGGAAGCTACAATGAGCAGTTCTTC
CASSPGLAGGSYNEQFF
>TRBD1|TRBJ1-1|NA|TRBV6-5
TGTGCCAGCCGCTTAGGGGGCTTGAACACTGAAGCTTTCTTT
CASRLGGLNTEAFF
>NA|TRBJ1-1|few|TRBV6-5
TGTGCCAGCAGGTCCCTGTTTTCGAACACTGAAGCTTTCTTT
CASRSLFSNTEAFF
>TRBD1|TRBJ1-5|NA|TRBV5-1
TGCGCCAGCAGCTTGGCTGGACAGGGGGCAGGGCAGCCCCAGCATTTT
CASSLAGQGAGQPQHF
>NA|TRBJ2-3|NA|TRBV29-1
TGCGCGGCAGCGGACACAGATACGCAGTATTTT
CAAADTDTQYF
>NA|TRBJ2-5|NA|TRBV6-5
TGTGCCAGCAGTTATTCCCGGGGCCAAGAGACCCAGTACTTC
CASSYSRGQETQYF
>NA|TRBJ1-1|NA|TRBV19
TGTGCCAGTAGTATTCAGGGGATGACTGAAGCTTTCTTT
CASSIQGMTEAFF
>NA|TRBJ1-2|NA|TRBV4-1
TGCGCCAGCAGCCAGCGGGTAGGATACTATGGCTACACCTTC
CASSQRVGYYGYTF
>NA|TRBJ2-1|NA|TRBV27
TGTGCCAGCAGTTTAAGATTGGCGGGGGAGCAGTTCTTC
CASSLRLAGEQFF
>NA|TRBJ1-5|NA|TRBV9
TGTGCCAGCAGCGTAGACAGCTTTAGCAATCAGCCCCAGCATTTT
CASSVDSFSNQPQHF
>NA|TRBJ2-1|NA|TRBV27
TGTGCCAGCAGTTTAGCGCTAGGAGGCTCCTACAATGAGCAGTTCTTC
CASSLALGGSYNEQFF
>NA|TRBJ2-1|NA|TRBV6-7
TGTGCCAGCAGGAAAAGGATCCAGCGCGACTACAATGAGCAGTTCTTC
CASRKRIQRDYNEQFF
>TRBD2|TRBJ2-1|NA|TRBV29-1
TGCAGCGTCCTATCCGGGAGGAACTCCTACAATGAGCAGTTCTTC
CSVLSGRNSYNEQFF
>NA|TRBJ2-1|NA|TRBV5-4
TGTGCCAGCAGCTTGGACGGGTATGAGCAGTTCTTC
CASSLDGYEQFF
>TRBD2|TRBJ2-1|few|TRBV19
TGTGCCAGTCAGCGGGAGGCCCACTCCTACAATGAGCAGTTCTTC
CASQREAHSYNEQFF
>NA|TRBJ2-1|NA|TRBV21-1
TGTGCCGGACCTCTAGCGGGGTACGTCGATGAGCAGTTCTTC
CAGPLAGYVDEQFF
>TRBD1|TRBJ1-3|NA|TRBV28
TGTGCCAGCAGTCGACCAGGGACAGTCTCTGGAAACACCATATATTTT
CASSRPGTVSGNTIYF
>NA|TRBJ2-3|NA|TRBV5-1
TGCGCCAGCAGCGCGGACAGCCCCACAGATACGCAGTATTTT
CASSADSPTDTQYF
>NA|TRBJ2-5|NA|TRBV29-1
TGCAGCGTTGGAACTAGTGGGCAAGAGACCCAGTACTTC
CSVGTSGQETQYF
>NA|TRBJ2-5|many|TRBV6-5
TGTGCCAGCAGTACAGGGGGGGCCCAGTACTTC
CASSTGGAQYF
>TRBD1|TRBJ1-4|NA|TRBV19
TGTGCCAGTAGTCCCCAGGGGGCGATTGATGAAAAACTGTTTTTT
CASSPQGAIDEKLFF
>NA|TRBJ2-6|NA|TRBV6-1
TGTGCCAGCAGTGAAGACGGGAGTGGGGCCAACGTCCTGACTTTC
CASSEDGSGANVLTF
>TRBD1|TRBJ2-2|NA|TRBV27
TGTGCCAGCAGTCCAAGGGACAGGGTGAACGGGGAGCTGTTTTTT
CASSPRDRVNGELFF
>NA|TRBJ1-4|NA|TRBV4-2
TGTGCCAGCAGCCATTCGTTGGGAGATGAAAAACTGTTTTTT
CASSHSLGDEKLFF
>NA|TRBJ2-1|NA|TRBV6-1
TGTGCCAGCAGTGAAGCGCGTCGATGGCAGGGAGGTTCCCACCTAAACAATGAGCAGTTCTTC
CASSEARRWQGGSHLNNEQFF
>TRBD1|TRBJ2-1|NA|TRBV19
TGTGCCAGTAGTCCGGGACAGGGTATAAGTGAGCAGTTCTTC
CASSPGQGISEQFF
>TRBD1|TRBJ2-1|NA|TRBV24-1
TGTGCCACCAGTGATTTAACGCGGACAGGGGGCAATGAGCAGTTCTTC
CATSDLTRTGGNEQFF
>TRBD1|TRBJ1-2|NA|TRBV30
TGTGCCTGGAGCGGGGGACAGGGATTAGGCTACACCTTC
CAWSGGQGLGYTF
>TRBD1|TRBJ1-2|NA|TRBV6-6
TGTGCCAGCAGTCAAGGGACAGGCCTCCTTGGCTACACCTTC
CASSQGTGLLGYTF
>TRBD2|TRBJ2-3|NA|TRBV28
TGTGCCAGCAGTTTATCCCTGGGCGGGGGGTTCACAGATACGCAGTATTTT
CASSLSLGGGFTDTQYF
>TRBD2|TRBJ2-3|NA|TRBV5-1
TGTGCCAGCAGCTCTAGCGGTTTCACAGATACGCAGTATTTT
CASSSSGFTDTQYF
>NA|TRBJ2-1|NA|TRBV3-1/TRBV3-2
TGTGCCAGCAGACCCGGGTCGAACTACAATGAGCAGTTCTTC
CASRPGSNYNEQFF
>NA|TRBJ1-6|once|TRBV6-5
TGTGCCAGCATGGACAGAACCAATTCACCCCTCCACTTT
CASMDRTNSPLHF
>NA|TRBJ2-3|NA|TRBV3-1/TRBV3-2
TGTGCCAGCACCGCAACTTGGCGGCCTAGCACAGATACGCAGTATTTT
CASTATWRPSTDTQYF
>TRBD2|TRBJ2-1|NA|TRBV27
TGTGCCAGCAGTTTGAGGACTAGCGGGAGGGCGCGGAACAATGAGCAGTTCTTC
CASSLRTSGRARNNEQFF
>TRBD1|TRBJ2-1|once|TRBV7-9
TGTGCCAGCAGCGCAGGGGGTTCTAGCTCCTACAATGAGCAGTTCTTC
CASSAGGSSSYNEQFF
>NA|TRBJ1-1|NA|TRBV19
TGTGCCAGTAGTCCAGGTAAAGCTTTCTTT
CASSPGKAFF
>TRBD1|TRBJ2-1|NA|TRBV6-5
TGTGCCAGCAGAACAGGGGGATACGAGCAGTTCTTC
CASRTGGYEQFF
>NA|TRBJ2-5|once|TRBV5-4
TGTGCCAGCAGCTTCGGACAGCAGAAAGAGACCCAGTACTTC
CASSFGQQKETQYF
>TRBD1|TRBJ1-1|NA|TRBV9
TGTGCCAGCAGCGGACAGGGGCCTCACCGATTT
CASSGQGPHRF
>TRBD2|TRBJ2-2|NA|TRBV19
TGTGCCAGTAGCCAACTAGCGCCCGGGGAGCTGTTTTTT
CASSQLAPGELFF
>TRBD2|TRBJ2-1|NA|TRBV5-1
TGTGCCAGCAGCTTGGGGGGGACTAGCGTCATGGATGAGCAGTTCTTC
CASSLGGTSVMDEQFF
>NA|TRBJ1-5|NA|TRBV7-9
TGTGCCAGCACCCGGGGAGAATTGCAGCCCCAGCATTTT
CASTRGELQPQHF